Following are 26 T cell receptor beta chains from one sample sequenced in a study of a mutant IDH1 vaccine in newly diagnosed glioma. The table came from immunoSEQ multiplex PCR; TCRdb's copy has only in-frame clones and leaves some out. The sample lists just over 35,000 clones, about four fifths occurring once. Regarding time point: week 11, during vaccination. Vaccination used 300 ug of mutant IDH1 20-mer peptide per dose, with topical imiquimod. These TCRs' antigens remain unknown. The material was peripheral blood mononuclear cells (PBMCs), obtained from a glioma patient whose treatment included an IDH1 peptide vaccine. The receptors stem from a woman in her twenties or thirties with glioma. Some clones in this sample may be carry-over from other donors' samples.

The chain links TRBV11-3 to TRBJ2-1; TRBD2 might be the D (7 bases). Trimming cost V 6 bases and J 3 bases, with 18 bases left between them. Germline CDR1 and CDR2: SGHNT and YENEEA. The CDR3 is 16 amino acids. CDR3 in DNA: TGTGCCAGCAGTCCGAGGGGGGGCGGGAGCTACAATGAGCAGTTCTTC. Translated, it gives CASSPRGGGSYNEQFF.

The chain joins TRBV29-1 to TRBJ2-3; possibly TRBD2 for D (5 bases). V lost 3 bases to trimming and J lost 6 bases, with 13 bases between them. CDR3 length: 13 amino acids. Germline V gene lookup returns CDR1 SQVTM and CDR2 ANQGSEA. This chain's CDR3 is CSVDVGNTDTQYF. The CDR3 DNA reads as TGCAGCGTTGATGTCGGGAATACCGATACGCAGTATTTT.

The rearrangement uses TRBV15 and TRBJ2-1; 7 nucleotides line up with TRBD2. The length of the CDR3 is 16 residues. V lost 5 bases to trimming and J lost 6 bases; unmatched junction nucleotides: 13. Per germline, CDR1 LNHNV and CDR2 YYDKDF (reference sequence). This CDR3 reads CATSLRGFGRVNEQFF. CDR3 coding DNA: TGTGCCACCAGCCTACGCGGGTTTGGGAGGGTCAATGAGCAGTTCTTC.

The chain has TRBV5-5 and TRBJ1-5; 7 bases are a match to TRBD1. Trimming took 1 base from V and 0 from J; bases not matched to a gene: 10. Germline CDR1 reads SGHKS; CDR2 reads YYEKEE (reference sequence). The CDR3 covers 18 residues. The CDR3 loop is CASSLSRGGVDSNQPQHF. CDR3 nucleotide sequence: TGTGCCAGCAGCTTGAGCAGGGGGGGAGTGGATAGCAATCAGCCCCAGCATTTT. The full variable domain, in which reference TRBV5-5 and TRBJ1-5 provide the parts outside the CDR3, is DAGVTQSPTHLIKTRGQQVTLRCSPISGHKSVSWYQQVLGQGPQFIFQYYEKEERGRGNFPDRFSARQFPNYSSELNVNALLLGDSALYLCASSLSRGGVDSNQPQHFGDGTRLSIL.

This clone was picked up a small number of times. J is TRBJ1-1 and V is TRBV25-1, with D possibly matching TRBD1 (6 bases). There are 13 residues in the CDR3. The germline CDR1 and CDR2 sequences are MGHDK and SYGVNS. V lost 6 bases to trimming and J lost 1 base, with 9 bases between them. CDR3 loop: CASRWGRNTEAFF. Written as DNA, the CDR3 is TGTGCCAGCAGGTGGGGGCGGAACACTGAAGCTTTCTTT.

The chain combines TRBV5-1 with TRBJ2-3; D is unresolved. The CDR3 loop spans 14 amino acids. CDR1 is SGHRS, CDR2 YFSETQ, per germline. V lost 4 bases, J lost 4 bases, and 13 bases lay in between. The CDR3 here is CASSRERAPDTQYF. The CDR3 bases are TGCGCCAGCAGCAGAGAAAGGGCGCCAGATACGCAGTATTTT. The complete variable domain, with remaining parts taken from reference TRBV5-1 and TRBJ2-3, reads KAGVTQTPRYLIKTRGQQVTLSCSPISGHRSVSWYQQTPGQGLQFLFEYFSETQRNKGNFPGRFSGRQFSNSRSEMNVSTLELGDSALYLCASSRERAPDTQYFGPGTRLTVL.

In the case of this clone: Other DNA sequences in this specimen translate into the identical CDR3. The genes are TRBV7-9 and TRBJ2-3; perhaps D is TRBD1 or TRBD2 (5 bases each). The V gene's germline CDR1 is SEHNR and CDR2 FQNEAQ (reference sequence). The CDR3 contains 13 residues. The germline V and J ends were trimmed by 3 bases and 2 bases, with 6 bases remaining between them. CDR3 sequence: CASSLGVTDTQYF. The DNA of the CDR3 is TGTGCCAGCAGCTTGGGGGTCACAGATACGCAGTATTTT.

The chain employs TRBV5-6 and TRBJ2-1; no clear D gene. Germline-derived CDR1 and CDR2 are SGHDT and YYEEEE. The V end lost 4 bases, the J end lost 9 bases, and 14 bases lay between the germline ends. The CDR3 has 13 amino acids. CDR3 coding DNA: TGTGCCAGCAGCCTGGGGTCGGGCTCTGAGCAGTTCTTC. It is translated as CASSLGSGSEQFF.

The rearrangement links TRBV2 to TRBJ2-7; D is unresolved. There are 13 residues in the CDR3. Deletions cut 5 bases from V and 2 bases from J, with 10 bases between. Per the germline V gene, CDR1 is SNHLY and CDR2 is FYNNEI. CDR3 DNA sequence: TGTGCCAGCAGTTGGACGGGCACCTACGAGCAGTACTTC. The encoded protein is CASSWTGTYEQYF.

V gene TRBV10-1 combines with J gene TRBJ1-1, with D perhaps TRBD1 (5 bases). The CDR3 totals 12 residues. In germline, CDR1 is WNHNN, CDR2 SYGVQD (reference sequence). V was clipped by 1 base and J by 9 bases, with 9 bases between them. The CDR3 loop reads CASSEWGGKAFF. CDR3 bases: TGCGCCAGCAGTGAGTGGGGCGGCAAAGCTTTCTTT.

The chain has TRBV25-1 and TRBJ1-4; possible D gene TRBD1, 5 bases. There are 14 residues in the CDR3. Trimming stripped 5 bases from V and 5 bases from J, with 12 bases between. CDR1 is MGHDK, CDR2 SYGVNS, per germline. The CDR3 coding sequence is TGTGCCAGCAGTTCGGGGCAGTTAAATGAAAAACTGTTTTTT. Translated: CASSSGQLNEKLFF.

J is TRBJ2-7 and V is TRBV7-2; D is possibly TRBD2 (5 bases). The CDR3 consists of 14 residues. Trimming took off 4 bases at V and 5 bases at J, with 15 bases between the two ends. The V gene's germline CDR1 is SGHTA and CDR2 FQGNSA. CDR3 sequence (DNA): TGTGCCAGCAGCTCTGGACTGGGTGGGGACGAGCAGTACTTC. Residues: CASSSGLGGDEQYF.

The chain joins TRBV30 to TRBJ1-2; 7 nucleotides align to TRBD1. This CDR3 is 14 amino acids long. CDR1 and CDR2 from the germline V gene are GTSNPN and SVGIG (reference sequence). The V segment lost 2 bases and the J segment 4 bases; nucleotides outside the gene matches: 7. The CDR3 DNA follows: TGTGCCTGGAGTTCGACGGGACAGCTCTATGGCTACACCTTC. Protein: CAWSSTGQLYGYTF. Full variable domain (remainder filled in from reference TRBV30 and TRBJ1-2): SQTIHQWPATLVQPVGSPLSLECTVEGTSNPNLYWYRQAAGRGLQLLFYSVGIGQISSEVPQNLSASRPQDRQFILSSKKLLLSDSGFYLCAWSSTGQLYGYTFGSGTRLTVV.

By sample fraction, this clone is medium-sized. The chain recombines TRBV5-4 with TRBJ2-3, with D uncertain. Trimming removed 0 bases at V and 4 bases at J, with 6 bases between. The germline V gene encodes CDR1 SGHNT and CDR2 YYREEE (reference sequence). This CDR3 contains 13 residues. This chain's CDR3 is CASSLDQPDTQYF. The CDR3 DNA sequence: TGTGCCAGCAGCTTGGATCAGCCAGATACGCAGTATTTT. Full variable domain (missing parts from reference TRBV5-4 and TRBJ2-3): ETGVTQSPTHLIKTRGQQVTLRCSSQSGHNTVSWYQQALGQGPQFIFQYYREEENGRGNFPPRFSGLQFPNYSSELNVNALELDDSALYLCASSLDQPDTQYFGPGTRLTVL.

J is TRBJ2-7 and V is TRBV10-3, with TRBD2 matching 8 bases. V shed 3 bases and J 0 bases; nucleotides not matched to a gene: 13. Germline V gene lookup returns CDR1 ENHRY and CDR2 SYGVKD. CDR3 length: 18 residues. The CDR3 region is CAISETSGLLRGSYEQYF. The CDR3, as DNA: TGTGCCATCAGTGAAACTAGCGGTCTACTTAGGGGCTCCTACGAGCAGTACTTC.

The gene calls are TRBV4-1 and TRBJ2-1, with D perhaps TRBD1 (6 bases). The CDR3 is 16 residues long. CDR1 and CDR2 (germline): MGHRA, YSYEKL. With 1 base removed from V and 6 bases from J, the gap between germline ends came to 16 bases. The DNA of the CDR3 is TGCGCCAGCAGCCAAGCAGGGGTGGCGGGTCTCAATGAGCAGTTCTTC. Translated: CASSQAGVAGLNEQFF.

The V gene is TRBV7-2, the J gene TRBJ2-1; D unclear. Trimming pared 3 bases from V and 4 bases from J, leaving 13 bases between. The CDR3 is 15 amino acids. CDR1 is SGHTA and CDR2 is FQGNSA in the germline V gene. The CDR3 coding sequence is TGTGCCAGCAGCTTCAATTCGGACGGATACAATGAGCAGTTCTTC. It specifies CASSFNSDGYNEQFF.

This chain uses TRBV15 with TRBJ2-5; 13 bases fit TRBD2. Trimming cost V 0 bases and J 2 bases; bases outside gene matches: 6. The CDR3 sequence is 18 residues long. CDR1 and CDR2 from the germline V gene are LNHNV and YYDKDF (reference sequence). The CDR3 DNA reads TGTGCCACCAGCAGAGATTGGACTAGCGGGAGTTTTCAAGAGACCCAGTACTTC. Protein: CATSRDWTSGSFQETQYF.

V gene TRBV5-4 combines with J gene TRBJ1-1; no clear D gene. Per germline, CDR1 SGHNT and CDR2 YYREEE (reference sequence). CDR3 length: 14 amino acids. Trimming pared 0 bases from V and 2 bases from J, leaving 8 bases between. As DNA, the CDR3 is TGTGCCAGCAGCTTGGGACGGTTCAACACTGAAGCTTTCTTT. It codes for CASSLGRFNTEAFF.

The chain has TRBV6-6 and TRBJ2-3, with D possibly TRBD2 on 6 matching bases. From germline, CDR1 is MNHNY and CDR2 SVGAGI (reference sequence). CDR3 length: 12 amino acids. V lost 4 bases, J lost 6 bases, and 8 bases lay in between. The chain's CDR3 is CASSWRVDTQYF. CDR3 bases: TGTGCCAGCAGTTGGAGGGTGGATACGCAGTATTTT.

V usage is TRBV30 and J usage is TRBJ2-7; D possibly uses TRBD1 or TRBD2 (5 bases each). The ends were cut back, 1 base at V and 1 base at J, with 11 bases in the middle. The CDR3 consists of 14 residues. The germline CDR1 and CDR2 sequences are GTSNPN and SVGIG (reference sequence). DNA for the CDR3: TGTGCCTGGAGTGGCTCGGGACCTTCCTACGAGCAGTACTTC. The encoded protein is CAWSGSGPSYEQYF. Drawing the rest from reference TRBV30 and TRBJ2-7, the complete variable domain is SQTIHQWPATLVQPVGSPLSLECTVEGTSNPNLYWYRQAAGRGLQLLFYSVGIGQISSEVPQNLSASRPQDRQFILSSKKLLLSDSGFYLCAWSGSGPSYEQYFGPGTRLTVT.

V usage is TRBV7-6 and J usage is TRBJ2-2, with D perhaps TRBD1 (5 bases). The germline CDR1 and CDR2 sequences are SGHVS and FNYEAQ. This CDR3 is built from 17 residues. V was trimmed by 6 bases and J by 2 bases, leaving 19 bases between them. CDR3 nucleotides: TGTGCCAGCAGTCCCGCTGGGGCAGGACAAAACACCGGGGAGCTGTTTTTT. Protein product: CASSPAGAGQNTGELFF.

The chain couples TRBV7-3 to TRBJ2-5; 7 bases are a match to TRBD1. V was pared by 5 bases and J by 1 base, with 7 bases of the junction left unmatched. The germline V gene encodes CDR1 SGHTA and CDR2 FQGTGA. The CDR3 is made up of 15 amino acids. The CDR3: CASSPTGVLQETQYF. In nucleotides, the CDR3 is TGTGCCAGCAGCCCCACAGGGGTACTCCAAGAGACCCAGTACTTC.

The V gene is TRBV6-5, the J gene TRBJ1-2; 8 bases fit TRBD1. Looked up from germline, CDR1 is MNHEY and CDR2 is SVGAGI. CDR3 length: 13 residues. The V and J ends lost 5 bases and 8 bases, in that order; junction bases with no gene match: 7. The CDR3 DNA reads TGTGCCAGCAGTCGACAGGGGCTGGGAGGCTACACCTTC. This gives the protein CASSRQGLGGYTF.

V usage is TRBV5-1 and J usage is TRBJ2-4; D remains ambiguous. The CDR3 has 13 residues. Germline V lookup: CDR1 SGHRS, CDR2 YFSETQ. Trimming took off 4 bases at V and 4 bases at J, with 9 bases between the two ends. As DNA, the CDR3 is TGCGCCAGCAGCATCGTCGGGAAAAACATTCAGTACTTC. It translates to CASSIVGKNIQYF.

The DNA of the CDR3 is TGTGCCAGCAGCTTACGGCCGAACACTGAAGCTTTCTTT. Translating gives CASSLRPNTEAFF. The chain couples TRBV11-3 to TRBJ1-1; no definite D call. Germline CDR1 and CDR2: SGHNT and YENEEA. The CDR3 is made up of 13 amino acids. V lost 2 bases to trimming and J lost 1 base, with 5 bases between them.